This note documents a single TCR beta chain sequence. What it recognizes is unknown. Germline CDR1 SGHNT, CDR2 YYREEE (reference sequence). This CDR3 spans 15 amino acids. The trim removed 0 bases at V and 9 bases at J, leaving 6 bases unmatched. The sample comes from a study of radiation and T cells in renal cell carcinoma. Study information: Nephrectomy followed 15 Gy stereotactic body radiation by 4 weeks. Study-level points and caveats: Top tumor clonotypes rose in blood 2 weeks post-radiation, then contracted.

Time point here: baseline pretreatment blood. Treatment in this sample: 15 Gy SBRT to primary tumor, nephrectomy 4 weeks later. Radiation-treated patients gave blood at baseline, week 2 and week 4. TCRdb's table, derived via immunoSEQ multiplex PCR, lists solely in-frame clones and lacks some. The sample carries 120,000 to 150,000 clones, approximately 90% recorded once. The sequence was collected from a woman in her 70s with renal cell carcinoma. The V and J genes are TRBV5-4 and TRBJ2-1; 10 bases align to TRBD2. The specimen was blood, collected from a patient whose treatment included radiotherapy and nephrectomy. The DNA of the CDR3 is TGTGCCAGCAGCTTGGCAGCGGGGGGGCCTTTTGAGCAGTTCTTC. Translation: CASSLAAGGPFEQFF.